This T cell receptor beta chain was sequenced for a study of PD-L1 blockade in urothelial cancer. Trimming left V 5 bases short and J 7 bases short, with 18 bases between. The length of the CDR3 is 15 residues. From germline, CDR1 is SGHVS and CDR2 FNYEAQ. Profiling relied on immunoSEQ multiplex PCR, and the TCRdb table lists in-frame clones only, not all of them. Of around 71,000 clones in the sample, about 82% were seen once. Noted time point: pretreatment peripheral blood. The chain uses TRBV7-6 and TRBJ2-1; D is perhaps TRBD2 (5 bases). This sequence originates from a man aged 40-50 years with urothelial cancer. The starting material was PBMCs, obtained around atezolizumab (anti-PD-L1) treatment. The DNA for the CDR3 is TGTGCCAGCAGCCCGACTACTGACCTCCGTAATGAGCAGTTCTTC. This gives the protein CASSPTTDLRNEQFF.